These 3 T cell receptor beta chains were all obtained from the same sample, sequenced in a study of blood T cell repertoires in COVID-19. Clones were sequenced by immunoSEQ multiplex PCR, and TCRdb holds only the in-frame ones, with some missing. Here the sample spans about 160,000 clones, 70% to 90% being singletons. Sequencing was performed on peripheral blood. These receptors came from a human donor in a cohort sampled during active COVID-19.

This clone was found once. The CDR3 protein is CASSYYQGATDTQYF. CDR3 DNA: TGTGCCAGCAGTTATTACCAGGGGGCTACAGATACGCAGTATTTT. The chain joins TRBV6-2 or TRBV6-3 to TRBJ2-3, with 8 positions matching TRBD1. CDR3 length: 15 amino acids. Trimming took 3 bases from V and 3 from J; bases not matched to a gene: 5. Germline V CDR1 and CDR2: MNHEY, SVGEGT.

The chain links TRBV2 to TRBJ1-6; D is unresolved. In germline, CDR1 is SNHLY, CDR2 FYNNEI. V was shortened by 2 bases and J by 13 bases, with 12 bases between the two germline ends. The length of the CDR3 is 13 residues. The CDR3, as DNA: TGTGCCAGCAGTGAATACATCAAGTCCCCCCTCCACTTT. Its translation: CASSEYIKSPLHF.

This chain joins TRBV18 and TRBJ1-1; D unresolved. With 4 bases removed from V and 1 base from J, the gap between germline ends came to 10 bases. The CDR3 is made up of 14 amino acids. Germline CDR1 reads KGHSH; CDR2 reads LQKENI. CDR3 sequence: CASSLGRENTEAFF. The CDR3 nucleotides are TGTGCCAGCTCACTTGGACGGGAGAACACTGAAGCTTTCTTT. The whole variable domain, filled in from reference TRBV18 and TRBJ1-1, reads NAGVMQNPRHLVRRRGQEARLRCSPMKGHSHVYWYRQLPEEGLKFMVYLQKENIIDESGMPKERFSAEFPKEGPSILRIQQVVRGDSAAYFCASSLGRENTEAFFGQGTRLTVV.